Shown below are 26 T cell receptor beta chains from a single sample sequenced in a study of blood T cell repertoires in COVID-19. Sequencing was performed with immunoSEQ multiplex PCR; in TCRdb, only in-frame clones are kept and a portion is missing. The repertoire consists of some 700,000 clones, with more than 80% occurring once and the leading ten covering 0.2% to 0.3%. The sequenced sample was peripheral blood. The receptors were gathered from a young woman with acute or convalescent COVID-19.

The chain combines TRBV6-2 or TRBV6-3 with TRBJ2-3; the D gene is possibly TRBD1 (6 bases). The CDR3 extends over 18 amino acids. V was trimmed by 2 bases and J by 1 base, leaving 19 bases between them. CDR1 is MNHEY, CDR2 SVGEGT, per germline. CDR3: CASSYPRGASVGTDTQYF. CDR3 nucleotide sequence: TGTGCCAGCAGTTACCCCAGGGGTGCTAGTGTAGGCACAGATACGCAGTATTTT.

The chain carries TRBV19 and TRBJ2-1; D is unclear. The CDR3 sequence is 11 residues long. CDR1 is LNHDA and CDR2 is SQIVND in the germline V gene (reference sequence). V was trimmed by 2 bases and J by 9 bases, leaving 5 bases between them. This CDR3 is CASSIRSEQFF. CDR3 in DNA: TGTGCCAGTAGTATACGTTCTGAGCAGTTCTTC.

Here the CDR3 DNA reads TGTGCCAGCAGTTGGGGACTTGAAGCTTTCTTT. Translated, it gives CASSWGLEAFF. The chain employs TRBV25-1 and TRBJ1-1; D may be TRBD1 (5 bases). V was trimmed by 5 bases and J by 7 bases, leaving 8 bases between them. This CDR3 is built from 11 residues. From germline, CDR1 is MGHDK and CDR2 SYGVNS.

This clone was observed a handful of times. The V call is TRBV14, the J call TRBJ1-2; no clear D gene. The V gene's germline CDR1 is SGHDN and CDR2 FVKESK. The CDR3 contains 14 residues. Trimming took 1 base from V and 4 from J, leaving 10 bases between them. The DNA of the CDR3 is TGTGCCAGCAGCCAAGGCGGTACTGGCTATGGCTACACCTTC. The encoded protein is CASSQGGTGYGYTF.

The chain recombines TRBV4-1 with TRBJ2-7; 10 bases agree with TRBD1. The V segment lost 2 bases and the J segment 4 bases; nucleotides outside the gene matches: 5. Germline loops: CDR1 MGHRA, CDR2 YSYEKL. This CDR3 is 15 amino acids long. The CDR3 sequence: CASSQPGQGRYEQYF. CDR3 in DNA: TGCGCCAGCAGCCAACCGGGACAGGGGAGATACGAGCAGTACTTC.

V gene TRBV9 combines with J gene TRBJ1-1; tentative D call: TRBD1 (5 bases). This CDR3 region has 15 residues. Germline V gene lookup returns CDR1 SGDLS and CDR2 YYNGEE. Trimming shortened V by 3 bases and J by 0 bases, and 12 bases separated the two germline ends. The CDR3, as DNA: TGTGCCAGCAGCGCATCAGGGTCTGTGAACACTGAAGCTTTCTTT. Its translation: CASSASGSVNTEAFF.

The chain links TRBV19 to TRBJ2-7; possibly TRBD2 for D (7 bases). The CDR3 loop spans 16 amino acids. Germline values: CDR1 LNHDA, CDR2 SQIVND (reference sequence). Deletions cut 3 bases from V and 0 bases from J, with 15 bases between. The CDR3 loop is CASSMGGGPSSYEQYF. For the CDR3, the DNA is TGTGCCAGTAGTATGGGAGGGGGGCCGAGCTCCTACGAGCAGTACTTC.

The chain couples TRBV7-9 to TRBJ1-4; a possible D gene is TRBD1 (6 bases). CDR3 length: 15 amino acids. Germline loops: CDR1 SEHNR, CDR2 FQNEAQ (reference sequence). Trimming took 2 bases from V and 3 from J, leaving 10 bases between them. CDR3 DNA: TGTGCCAGCAGCTTAATCAGGGGAGCTAATGAAAAACTGTTTTTT. Translation: CASSLIRGANEKLFF. Looking up the rest from reference TRBV7-9 and TRBJ1-4 gives the full variable domain: DTGVSQNPRHKITKRGQNVTFRCDPISEHNRLYWYRQTLGQGPEFLTYFQNEAQLEKSRLLSDRFSAERPKGSFSTLEIQRTEQGDSAMYLCASSLIRGANEKLFFGSGTQLSVL.

This clone was seen only once. J is TRBJ2-1 and V is TRBV7-9, with 9 bases fitting TRBD1. This CDR3 has 18 amino acids. Germline CDR1 reads SEHNR; CDR2 reads FQNEAQ (reference sequence). Germline trimming cut 5 bases from V and 4 bases from J; bases unmatched to any gene: 15. The CDR3 region has the DNA TGTGCCAGCAGCCCACCGGGACAGGGTCCTCGGTGGTACAATGAGCAGTTCTTC. Amino acid sequence: CASSPPGQGPRWYNEQFF.

The gene calls are TRBV10-2 and TRBJ1-5, with TRBD1 matching 7 bases. Unmatched junction bases numbered 13, after V lost 9 bases and J lost 5 bases. CDR3 length: 15 amino acids. From germline, CDR1 is WSHSY and CDR2 SAAADI. Written as DNA, the CDR3 is TGCGCCAGTAAAAACTCCGGGACAGCTTATCAGCCCCAGCATTTT. This gives the protein CASKNSGTAYQPQHF.

The CDR3 spells CASSTLLRGTEAFF. CDR3 in DNA: TGTGCCAGCAGTACACTTCTCAGGGGGACTGAAGCTTTCTTT. V usage is TRBV6-5 and J usage is TRBJ1-1, with 7 bases aligning to TRBD1. The CDR3 totals 14 residues. Trimming took 5 bases from V and 5 from J; bases not matched to a gene: 8. Germline CDR1 and CDR2: MNHEY and SVGAGI.

The chain links TRBV5-1 to TRBJ2-7; 12 bases match TRBD2. V dropped 0 bases and J dropped 5; count of bases not matched to a gene: 3. There are 15 residues in the CDR3. Germline values: CDR1 SGHRS, CDR2 YFSETQ. The CDR3 loop is CASSLETSGGNEQYF. CDR3 bases: TGCGCCAGCAGCTTGGAGACTAGCGGGGGAAACGAGCAGTACTTC.

The J gene is TRBJ2-3, the V gene TRBV18, with D possibly TRBD1 on 6 matching bases. The CDR3 runs to 17 residues. Germline lookup yields CDR1 KGHSH and CDR2 LQKENI. Trimming shortened V by 1 base and J by 1 base, and 15 bases separated the two germline ends. The CDR3 DNA follows: TGTGCCAGCTCACCACGAGGGGACGAGGGGGGCACAGATACGCAGTATTTT. Its translation is CASSPRGDEGGTDTQYF.

This clone was observed once. Other DNA sequences in this sample translate to the same CDR3. V usage is TRBV9 and J usage is TRBJ2-1; no definite D call. In germline, CDR1 is SGDLS, CDR2 YYNGEE. The CDR3 totals 12 residues. V shed 0 bases and J shed 7 bases, with 5 bases lying between them. The CDR3 sequence: CASSVVENEQFF. CDR3 DNA sequence: TGTGCCAGCAGCGTAGTAGAAAATGAGCAGTTCTTC.

This chain connects TRBV28 to TRBJ2-7; 11 nucleotides match TRBD1. The junction had 7 bases not matched to a gene; V was cut back by 10 bases and J by 2 bases. The germline V gene encodes CDR1 MDHEN and CDR2 SYDVKM. This CDR3 is 14 amino acids long. CDR3 sequence (DNA): TGTGCCACTACGGACAGGGGGCTTACCTACGAGCAGTACTTC. The encoded protein is CATTDRGLTYEQYF.

This clone was recorded once. The CDR3 coding sequence is TGTGCCAGCAGCCGAGGCACAGCCAGGGCAAACACTGAAGCTTTCTTT. Translated: CASSRGTARANTEAFF. This sequence joins TRBV3-1 (or the pseudogene TRBV3-2) and TRBJ1-1; a possible D gene is TRBD1 (5 bases). Germline CDR1 LGHDT, CDR2 YNNKEL (reference sequence). The length of the CDR3 is 16 residues. V lost 4 bases, J lost 2 bases, and 17 bases lay in between.

The chain carries TRBV4-3 and TRBJ2-1; the D is unclear. Germline CDR1 LGHNA, CDR2 YSLEER. Trimming stripped 0 bases from V and 3 bases from J, with 12 bases between. The CDR3 length is 16 residues. The CDR3 DNA reads TGCGCCAGCAGCCAAGATGTTAACAGCTTCTACAATGAGCAGTTCTTC. It translates to CASSQDVNSFYNEQFF.

The chain joins TRBV27 to TRBJ1-1; no clear D. Germline-derived CDR1 and CDR2 are MNHEY and SMNVEV (reference sequence). The CDR3 contains 16 residues. The germline V and J ends were trimmed by 3 bases and 0 bases, with 14 bases remaining between them. For the CDR3, the DNA is TGTGCCAGCAGTTTTATATCCCCCACACTGAACACTGAAGCTTTCTTT. Protein: CASSFISPTLNTEAFF.

CDR3 region: CASSEEQGSYEQYF. The CDR3 nucleotides are TGTGCCAGCAGCGAGGAGCAGGGATCCTACGAGCAGTACTTC. This rearrangement joins TRBV9 to TRBJ2-7; D is perhaps TRBD1 (5 bases). Trimming took 3 bases from V and 1 from J, leaving 11 bases between them. The CDR3 loop spans 14 amino acids. Germline-derived CDR1 and CDR2 are SGDLS and YYNGEE. Supplemented by reference TRBV9 and TRBJ2-7, the full variable domain reads DSGVTQTPKHLITATGQRVTLRCSPRSGDLSVYWYQQSLDQGLQFLIQYYNGEERAKGNILERFSAQQFPDLHSELNLSSLELGDSALYFCASSEEQGSYEQYFGPGTRLTVT.

The rearrangement uses TRBV24-1 and TRBJ2-1, with 11 bases aligning to TRBD1. Trimming cost V 7 bases and J 4 bases; bases outside gene matches: 5. Per germline, CDR1 KGHDR and CDR2 SFDVKD. The CDR3 extends over 15 amino acids. The CDR3 here is CATRKGQGVYNEQFF. CDR3 bases: TGTGCCACCAGAAAGGGACAGGGGGTTTACAATGAGCAGTTCTTC.

The sample holds one count of this clone. The chain couples TRBV2 to TRBJ1-1, with 8 bases matching TRBD1. Per the germline V gene, CDR1 is SNHLY and CDR2 is FYNNEI. The J segment lost 9 bases and the V segment lost 7 bases, leaving 13 bases of the junction unmatched. CDR3 length: 14 residues. As DNA, the CDR3 is TGTGCCAGCACCATAGACAGGGGCCGTGAAAAAGCTTTCTTT. Translated: CASTIDRGREKAFF. Full variable domain (rest looked up from reference TRBV2 and TRBJ1-1): EPEVTQTPSHQVTQMGQEVILRCVPISNHLYFYWYRQILGQKVEFLVSFYNNEISEKSEIFDDQFSVERPDGSNFTLKIRSTKLEDSAMYFCASTIDRGREKAFFGQGTRLTVV.

The gene calls are TRBV27 and TRBJ2-7; 8 nucleotides align to TRBD1. Germline assignment: CDR1 MNHEY and CDR2 SMNVEV (reference sequence). This CDR3 has 14 amino acids. The V gene end was trimmed by 7 bases and the J gene end by 1 base; junction bases not matched to a gene: 6. As DNA, the CDR3 is TGTGCCAGCAAGGGCAGGGGGCCATCCTACGAGCAGTACTTC. This encodes CASKGRGPSYEQYF.

The rearrangement joins TRBV9 to TRBJ1-1; D unresolved. The CDR3 has 14 amino acids. The V end was cut by 4 bases, the J end by 4 bases, with 14 bases between. CDR1 SGDLS and CDR2 YYNGEE come from the germline V gene. The CDR3 here is CASSPRMPFTEAFF. The CDR3 DNA follows: TGTGCCAGCAGCCCCAGGATGCCGTTCACTGAAGCTTTCTTT.

J is TRBJ2-7 and V is TRBV9; 11 bases are a match to TRBD1. There are 14 residues in the CDR3. With V trimmed by 3 bases and J by 6 bases, 5 bases remained unmatched. In germline, CDR1 is SGDLS, CDR2 YYNGEE. The CDR3 nucleotides are TGTGCCAGCAGCGCGACGGACAGGGGGCTCGAGCAGTACTTC. Its protein is CASSATDRGLEQYF.

This chain joins TRBV27 and TRBJ1-6; a possible D gene is TRBD1 (6 bases). Germline-derived CDR1 and CDR2 are MNHEY and SMNVEV (reference sequence). The CDR3 has 14 residues. The V end lost 1 base, the J end lost 6 bases, and 7 bases lay between the germline ends. This chain's CDR3 is CASSLLGGNSPLHF. Written as DNA, the CDR3 is TGTGCCAGCAGTTTATTAGGGGGTAATTCACCCCTCCACTTT.

This chain links TRBV10-3 with TRBJ1-1; TRBD1 is a possible D gene (5 bases). Trimming left V 3 bases short and J 4 bases short, with 18 bases between. The CDR3 extends over 16 amino acids. The V gene's germline CDR1 is ENHRY and CDR2 SYGVKD. In DNA, the CDR3 is TGTGCCATCAGTGAATTCGGACACTCCGGGGGCACTGAAGCTTTCTTT. Translation gives CAISEFGHSGGTEAFF.